Detailed here is one T cell receptor (beta chain). Its antigen remains unknown. The data derive from a study of T cell responses to AZD1222 COVID-19 vaccine. TCRdb keeps only in-frame clones here, not all; method: immunoSEQ multiplex PCR. The sample lists 160,000 or so clones, under 95% seen once, with 5.1% in the top ten. Overall study results and limits: Most donors were white British and more were female, and clonal diversity was possibly underestimated. Scientists sampled the repertoires only once the peak T cell response had passed.

Between the trimmed V and J ends, which lost 2 bases and 4 bases, there was a span of 9 bases. Germline V gene data show CDR1 as LGHDT and CDR2 as YNNKEL (reference sequence). This CDR3 region has 14 residues. Pooled together were second doses at about 4 or about 12 weeks. This chain links TRBV3-1 (or the pseudogene TRBV3-2) with TRBJ1-3; tentatively, D is TRBD1 (6 bases). Sequenced material: peripheral blood, taken 28 days after the second AZD1222 dose. The sequence derives from an adult who received the AZD1222 COVID-19 vaccine. The CDR3 reads CASSQSGAGNTIYF. CDR3 nucleotides: TGTGCCAGCAGCCAATCAGGGGCAGGAAACACCATATATTTT.